The entry below describes one T cell receptor beta chain. The CDR3 covers 13 residues. Germline V lookup: CDR1 SNHLY, CDR2 FYNNEI. The V gene lost 3 bases and the J gene lost 5 bases, with 10 bases spanning the gap. This specimen comes from a study of cytomegalovirus exposure and HLA in healthy donors. Using immunoSEQ multiplex PCR, the repertoire was profiled, and TCRdb retains in-frame clones only, with some absent. Found here are 130,000 or so clones, around nine tenths of them singletons; the top ten hold about 1.9%. The sample was PBMCs. The receptor was derived from a woman aged 18-29 years in good health and CMV-seronegative. This sequence joins TRBV2 and TRBJ2-5; D unclear. CDR3 nucleotide sequence: TGTGCCAGCAGTGAGTCTAGGTTGGAGACCCAGTACTTC. This codes for CASSESRLETQYF.